This TCR beta chain was captured by sequencing in a study of control samples from healthy donors and cancer patients. Assay: immunoSEQ multiplex PCR; the TCRdb copy retains only in-frame clones and omits some. Its clone listing holds about 190,000 clones. The CDR3 sequence is 15 residues long. Trimming cost V 6 bases and J 7 bases; bases outside gene matches: 7. Germline CDR1 is SGHAT and CDR2 is FQNNGV. This chain links TRBV11-2 with TRBJ2-3; 13 bases fit TRBD2. Sequencing input: blood. This TCR derives from a woman in her twenties or thirties in good health. The CDR3 DNA reads TGTGCCAGCAGGGGACTAGCGGGGCGTCGCAATACGCAGTATTTT. Protein product: CASRGLAGRRNTQYF.